A selection of T cell receptor beta chains follows, all from one sample in a study of blood T cell repertoires in COVID-19. Profiled with immunoSEQ multiplex PCR; TCRdb holds only in-frame clones, not every one. The sample has around 120,000 clones; about 86% are singletons. The sequenced sample consisted of peripheral blood. The receptor set was obtained from a woman aged 45-65 years with active or convalescent COVID-19. The CDR3 runs from the conserved cysteine through the conserved F or W. Each record gives: CDR3 length, J gene, V gene, CDR3 protein.

15 | TRBJ2-7 | TRBV7-8 | CASSLANPGVGEQYF
14 | TRBJ2-7 | TRBV5-4 | CASSFPAGGIEQYF
13 | TRBJ1-1 | TRBV5-6 | CASSQISNTEAFF
15 | TRBJ2-7 | TRBV28 | CASSRLSGRSYEQYF
13 | TRBJ2-7 | TRBV12-3/TRBV12-4 | CASRPPMGGEQYF
18 | TRBJ1-1 | TRBV21-1 | CASSPERGEDLSNTEAFF
15 | TRBJ1-2 | TRBV27 | CASSLAPPGGFGYTF
13 | TRBJ1-5 | TRBV6-4 | CASSRYSNQPQHF
19 | TRBJ2-3 | TRBV7-2 | CASSFKASGIGLGTDTQYF
18 | TRBJ2-1 | TRBV5-5 | CASSYGLAGVVPRGEQFF
11 | TRBJ2-7 | TRBV10-3 | CAISQTGEQYF
14 | TRBJ2-1 | TRBV9 | CASSVRTQGNEQFF
17 | TRBJ1-6 | TRBV18 | CASSPLPGQGWNSPLHF
12 | TRBJ1-1 | TRBV28 | CASSLGAPGAFF
15 | TRBJ2-1 | TRBV7-9 | CASSLVPGLAVEQFF
13 | TRBJ1-2 | TRBV7-2 | CASSSLGPDGYTF
14 | TRBJ1-1 | TRBV11-2 | CASSSGISNTEAFF
13 | TRBJ1-4 | TRBV27 | CAVGGATNEKLFF
16 | TRBJ1-5 | TRBV18 | CASSLRGPGGDQPQHF
13 | TRBJ1-4 | TRBV2 | CAGNRGMGEKLFF
13 | TRBJ2-7 | TRBV6-5 | CASSYSTGYEQYF
13 | TRBJ2-3 | TRBV24-1 | CATSGGNTDTQYF
17 | TRBJ2-1 | TRBV4-2 | CASSPSLRRERWREQFF
17 | TRBJ2-1 | TRBV4-3 | CASSQVETSHSYNEQFF
13 | TRBJ1-6 | TRBV12-3/TRBV12-4 | CASAAGLNSPLHF
16 | TRBJ1-2 | TRBV7-9 | CANLPVAWGEHYGYTF
15 | TRBJ1-5 | TRBV28 | CASITGTGRNQPQHF
12 | TRBJ1-2 | TRBV29-1 | CSGGQGAYGYTF
14 | TRBJ2-7 | TRBV5-5 | CASSQGAGFYEQYF
13 | TRBJ2-1 | TRBV6-5 | CASQRTSYNEQFF
13 | TRBJ1-6 | TRBV28 | CASRGSYNSPLHF
16 | TRBJ2-7 | TRBV9 | CASSVGLGDSYYEQYF
14 | TRBJ2-1 | TRBV5-1 | CASSLSGSVNEQFF
14 | TRBJ2-2 | TRBV11-2 | CASSSNRGTGELFF
16 | TRBJ2-1 | TRBV7-2 | CASSPIAGGSYNEQFF
15 | TRBJ1-2 | TRBV7-2 | CASSLEGGRAYGYTF
15 | TRBJ2-5 | TRBV27 | CASSSQREGRRAQYF
15 | TRBJ2-7 | TRBV10-3 | CAISEKGGPRYEQYF
18 | TRBJ2-4 | TRBV16 | CASSHGTGVGVAKNIQYF
15 | TRBJ1-4 | TRBV28 | CASTQGEGAGEKLFF
17 | TRBJ2-7 | TRBV15 | CATSRDPDRALSYEQYF
15 | TRBJ2-5 | TRBV5-1 | CASSVGLAGGETQYF
15 | TRBJ1-5 | TRBV9 | CARGTREGDYQPQHF
13 | TRBJ1-2 | TRBV5-4 | CASSRTGNYGYTF
11 | TRBJ2-7 | TRBV7-2 | CASSTGVLPYF
15 | TRBJ1-1 | TRBV28 | CASSYTGTGSTEAFF
20 | TRBJ2-7 | TRBV28 | CASSLPITGGSSSGTAEQYF
16 | TRBJ2-1 | TRBV5-8 | CASRFMSGRAYNEQFF
15 | TRBJ2-5 | TRBV9 | CASSVGTSGSETQYF
14 | TRBJ1-3 | TRBV28 | CASSSLGLGNTIYF
15 | TRBJ1-4 | TRBV7-2 | CASSSQGAGWEKLFF
15 | TRBJ1-5 | TRBV14 | CASSQDSGLTQPQHF
15 | TRBJ1-2 | TRBV19 | CASSDRTELNYGYTF